This TCR beta chain originates from a study of T-cell memory formation after mild COVID-19. Whole-study context: TCR clusters largely stayed donor specific. Notes on the study in general: Contracting CD4+ clones lay largely in CM and EM, with CD8+ ones residing in EMRA. A second wave of clones peaked on day 37, and their SARS-CoV-2 specificity went unconfirmed. Day 15 to 85 contracting clones showed balanced CD4/CD8; later expanders leaned CD4+.

Concerning this clonotype: Its antigen is as yet unknown.

The germline V gene encodes CDR1 KGHSH and CDR2 LQKENI. The CDR3 totals 13 residues. TCRdb redid the calling of the 5' RACE reads with MiXCR, one entry per CDR3 protein. The sample records 70,000 to 100,000 distinct CDR3 sequences, more than 12% being singletons. The receptor was derived from a man aged 18 to 29 who had mild COVID-19 (a few samples of this study predate the infection). Cell type and time point are not known. The chain combines TRBV18 with TRBJ2-1, with D unresolved. The J call may not be correct, given that the DNA end is closer to TRBJ2-7. The specimen was PBMCs or a T cell subset sorted from them (not recorded which). The DNA for the CDR3 is TGTGCCAGCTCACCAGTGAAGGGCTACGAGCAGTACTTC. This translates into CASSPVKGYEQYF.